The entry below describes one T cell receptor beta chain. Specified treatment: oral pan-JAK inhibitor, 5-10 mg twice daily. This CDR3 is 13 amino acids long. The germline V gene encodes CDR1 MNHEY and CDR2 SVGAGI. Deletions cut 4 bases from V and 6 bases from J, with 12 bases between. It was cDNA, reverse transcribed from extracted RNA, that served as the sequencing template. Here immunoSEQ multiplex PCR was the method, and the copy in TCRdb shows in-frame clones only, minus some. The profile shows over 150,000 clones, 60% to 75% of them singletons. The sample comes from a study of CD8+ T cells in alopecia areata. Across the whole study: Treated patients received oral tofacitinib, 5 to 10 mg twice daily.

The source of this sequence is a human donor with alopecia areata. The J gene is TRBJ1-2, the V gene TRBV6-5, with a tentative D call TRBD1 (6 bases). Source: CD4+ T cells sorted from blood, taken at week 24, from a patient treated with tofacitinib. The CDR3 loop is CASSSPGAHGYTF. The CDR3 DNA follows: TGTGCCAGCAGTTCCCCGGGGGCGCATGGCTACACCTTC.